This passage covers 22 T cell receptor beta chains from one sample sequenced in a study of PD-1 blockade in classical Hodgkin lymphoma. The patients all showed relapse after autologous stem cell transplantation, while their brentuximab vedotin exposure varied. Here immunoSEQ multiplex PCR was the method, and the copy in TCRdb shows in-frame clones only, minus some. Of about 100,000 clones listed, around 89% are singletons. The material was peripheral blood mononuclear cells (PBMCs), obtained before the second cycle of nivolumab. These receptors were taken from a human donor with classical Hodgkin lymphoma.

V is TRBV7-6 and J is TRBJ2-3; 8 bases map to TRBD2. Germline V gives CDR1 SGHVS, CDR2 FNYEAQ. Trimming at V came to 4 bases and at J to 2 bases, leaving 5 bases not matched to a gene. The CDR3 sequence is 15 residues long. CDR3: CASSSGGGPTDTQYF. CDR3 bases: TGTGCCAGCAGCTCTGGCGGGGGGCCCACAGATACGCAGTATTTT.

The chain carries TRBV11-2 and TRBJ2-5; the D gene is possibly TRBD2 (7 bases). Deletions cut 0 bases from V and 4 bases from J, with 15 bases between. This CDR3 has 16 amino acids. Germline lookup yields CDR1 SGHAT and CDR2 FQNNGV. For the CDR3, the DNA is TGTGCCAGCAGCTTAGAGCCCAGGGGAGGGGGAGAGACCCAGTACTTC. Encoded protein: CASSLEPRGGGETQYF.

This clone was seen a few times. Other DNA sequences in the sample encode the same CDR3. This rearrangement joins TRBV19 to TRBJ1-6; 7 bases are a match to TRBD1. The CDR3 contains 16 residues. Germline loops: CDR1 LNHDA, CDR2 SQIVND (reference sequence). V was clipped by 7 bases and J by 8 bases; unmatched bases: 14. This CDR3 reads CASTQSGAGGYSPLHF. DNA for the CDR3: TGTGCCAGTACCCAGAGTGGGGCAGGGGGTTATTCACCCCTCCACTTT.

J is TRBJ2-3 and V is TRBV4-1; TRBD2 might be the D (5 bases). Trimming cost V 0 bases and J 2 bases, with 15 bases left between them. Per the germline V gene, CDR1 is MGHRA and CDR2 is YSYEKL. The CDR3 spans 17 residues. CDR3 sequence: CASSQEALAVFTDTQYF. DNA for the CDR3: TGCGCCAGCAGCCAAGAAGCGCTAGCAGTATTCACAGATACGCAGTATTTT.

The chain couples TRBV9 to TRBJ2-3; 8 nucleotides align to TRBD2. V lost 0 bases and J lost 4; bases outside the gene matches: 7. Germline V gene lookup returns CDR1 SGDLS and CDR2 YYNGEE. The CDR3 spans 16 residues. In nucleotides, the CDR3 is TGTGCCAGCAGCGTAGCTACGGGGGGGGGACCAGATACGCAGTATTTT. Translated: CASSVATGGGPDTQYF.

This clone was observed once. The CDR3 DNA reads as TGTGCCAGCGGCACGCGGGCCGGCGAGACCCAGTACTTC. Encoded protein: CASGTRAGETQYF. The rearrangement joins TRBV9 to TRBJ2-5, with D perhaps matching TRBD2 (5 bases). Trimming took off 7 bases at V and 5 bases at J, with 15 bases between the two ends. Germline V gives CDR1 SGDLS, CDR2 YYNGEE. The CDR3 is 13 amino acids.

The V gene is TRBV4-2, the J gene TRBJ2-7; weak D call: TRBD2 (5 bases). This CDR3 spans 17 amino acids. V was pared by 4 bases and J by 2 bases, with 21 bases between. Looked up from germline, CDR1 is LGHNA and CDR2 is YNFKEQ. CDR3 amino acids: CASSPSSFAGLAYEQYF. CDR3 DNA sequence: TGTGCCAGCAGCCCCTCGAGTTTTGCGGGTTTGGCCTACGAGCAGTACTTC.

This chain connects TRBV7-7 to TRBJ2-5, with D possibly being TRBD1 or TRBD2 (5 bases each). CDR1 is SSHAT and CDR2 is FNYEAQ in the germline V gene (reference sequence). The CDR3 loop spans 14 amino acids. V shed 5 bases and J shed 1 base, with 11 bases lying between them. CDR3 in DNA: TGTGCCAGCAGCGCGCCGGGACCCCAAGAGACCCAGTACTTC. Its translation: CASSAPGPQETQYF.

V is TRBV23-1 and J is TRBJ2-7; a weak D match, TRBD2 (6 bases). TRBV23-1 falls under the ORF class, with uncertain function. The CDR3 extends over 15 amino acids. Deletions cut 2 bases from V and 2 bases from J, with 13 bases between. The CDR3 nucleotides read TGCGCCAGCAGTCAACCGGAGGGATTTCCCTACGAGCAGTACTTC. It is translated as CASSQPEGFPYEQYF.

The rearrangement uses TRBV14 and TRBJ2-3, with 7 bases identical to TRBD1. This CDR3 comprises 16 residues. The J segment lost 2 bases and the V segment lost 4 bases, leaving 9 bases of the junction unmatched. Germline V gene lookup returns CDR1 SGHDN and CDR2 FVKESK. CDR3 region: CASSRRQGPSTDTQYF. DNA of the CDR3: TGTGCCAGCAGCCGAAGACAGGGACCTTCCACAGATACGCAGTATTTT.

The V gene is TRBV7-8, the J gene TRBJ2-2; 10 bases are a match to TRBD2. CDR1 and CDR2 from the germline V gene are SGHVS and FQNEAQ. The CDR3 has 17 amino acids. V shed 4 bases and J 1 base; nucleotides not matched to a gene: 6. In DNA, the CDR3 is TGTGCCAGCAGCTCAAAGATAGCGGGGGGGAACACCGGGGAGCTGTTTTTT. Translation gives CASSSKIAGGNTGELFF.

The chain couples TRBV4-1 to TRBJ1-6, with a possible D match to TRBD1 (6 bases). The CDR3 is made up of 14 amino acids. CDR1 and CDR2 from the germline V gene are MGHRA and YSYEKL. V was clipped by 0 bases and J by 10 bases, with 10 bases between them. This CDR3 is CASSQEGQGSPLHF. For the CDR3, the DNA is TGCGCCAGCAGCCAAGAGGGCCAGGGGTCACCCCTCCACTTT.

This rearrangement joins TRBV7-3 to TRBJ2-7; 7 bases line up with TRBD1. Trimming cost V 0 bases and J 10 bases; bases outside gene matches: 9. CDR3 length equals 14 residues. CDR1 SGHTA and CDR2 FQGTGA come from the germline V gene. The CDR3 reads CASSLTGGAEEQYF. CDR3 nucleotide sequence: TGTGCCAGCAGCTTAACAGGGGGCGCAGAGGAACAGTACTTC. Complete variable domain (other parts from reference TRBV7-3 and TRBJ2-7): GAGVSQTPSNKVTEKGKYVELRCDPISGHTALYWYRQSLGQGPEFLIYFQGTGAADDSGLPNDRFFAVRPEGSVSTLKIQRTERGDSAVYLCASSLTGGAEEQYFGPGTRLTVT.

The chain is built from TRBV20-1 and TRBJ2-7; no clear D. The V gene's germline CDR1 is DFQATT and CDR2 SNEGSKA (reference sequence). The ends were cut back, 6 bases at V and 7 bases at J, with 13 bases in the middle. The length of the CDR3 is 11 residues. CDR3 protein: CSAPTLIEQYF. In nucleotides, the CDR3 is TGCAGTGCCCCGACCCTTATTGAGCAGTACTTC.

V usage is TRBV9 and J usage is TRBJ2-7; 8 bases match TRBD2. The CDR3 sequence is 14 residues long. The germline V gene has CDR1 SGDLS and CDR2 YYNGEE. V was pared by 3 bases and J by 6 bases, with 8 bases of the junction left unmatched. The CDR3 bases are TGTGCCAGCAGCGCCCACGGGGGGGGTTCCGAGCAGTACTTC. This codes for CASSAHGGGSEQYF.

The DNA for the CDR3 is TGTGCCAGTAGTATTGCACAGGGGGCGAATACGCAGTATTTT. Translating it yields CASSIAQGANTQYF. The chain carries TRBV19 and TRBJ2-3; 9 positions agree with TRBD1. This CDR3 region has 14 residues. Germline V CDR1 and CDR2: LNHDA, SQIVND (reference sequence). The junction had 5 bases not matched to a gene; V was cut back by 3 bases and J by 7 bases.

The chain joins TRBV6-1 to TRBJ1-5; D remains ambiguous. Trimming left V 2 bases short and J 7 bases short, with 9 bases between. Germline V gene sequence: CDR1 MNHNS, CDR2 SASEGT. This CDR3 region has 13 residues. CDR3 region: CASSESWRQPQHF. The CDR3 DNA is TGTGCCAGCAGTGAAAGTTGGAGACAGCCCCAGCATTTT.

The chain is built from TRBV5-6 and TRBJ1-1; D uncertain. The ends were cut back, 5 bases at V and 0 bases at J, with 11 bases in the middle. CDR3 length: 14 residues. The germline V gene has CDR1 SGHDT and CDR2 YYEEEE. DNA of the CDR3: TGTGCCAGCAGTCGAGGTGGTATGAACACTGAAGCTTTCTTT. Residues: CASSRGGMNTEAFF.

The rearrangement joins TRBV7-6 to TRBJ2-2, with TRBD2 matching 7 bases. Germline V gene data show CDR1 as SGHVS and CDR2 as FNYEAQ. This CDR3 has 18 residues. J gave up 4 bases and V 6 bases, and 17 bases lay outside the gene matches. The CDR3 loop reads CASSSGTGLIESTGELFF. CDR3 nucleotide sequence: TGTGCCAGCAGTTCCGGGACGGGACTAATCGAGTCCACCGGGGAGCTGTTTTTT.

J is TRBJ2-1 and V is TRBV6-5; 10 bases are a match to TRBD1. The ends lost 6 bases at V and 5 bases at J; junction bases unmatched: 7. CDR1 and CDR2 from the germline V gene are MNHEY and SVGAGI. This CDR3 is built from 15 residues. The CDR3 sequence is CASSGDRGAHNEQFF. CDR3 bases: TGTGCCAGCAGCGGGGACAGGGGCGCCCACAATGAGCAGTTCTTC.

This clone was counted a single time. Other DNA sequences in this sample translate to the same CDR3. The V gene is TRBV7-2, the J gene TRBJ1-6; D not certain. In germline, CDR1 is SGHTA, CDR2 FQGNSA. V was shortened by 1 base and J by 3 bases, with 4 bases between the two germline ends. The CDR3 has 14 residues. The CDR3 is CASSLDSYNSPLHF. CDR3 in DNA: TGTGCCAGCAGCTTAGACAGCTATAATTCACCCCTCCACTTT.

The chain has TRBV19 and TRBJ1-5; D not certain. The germline V gene encodes CDR1 LNHDA and CDR2 SQIVND (reference sequence). The CDR3 runs 15 residues. V lost 1 base and J 1 base, leaving 8 bases between the germline ends. The CDR3 DNA is TGTGCCAGTAGTATAGCCTCGTCGAGCAATCAGCCCCAGCATTTT. Translation gives CASSIASSSNQPQHF.